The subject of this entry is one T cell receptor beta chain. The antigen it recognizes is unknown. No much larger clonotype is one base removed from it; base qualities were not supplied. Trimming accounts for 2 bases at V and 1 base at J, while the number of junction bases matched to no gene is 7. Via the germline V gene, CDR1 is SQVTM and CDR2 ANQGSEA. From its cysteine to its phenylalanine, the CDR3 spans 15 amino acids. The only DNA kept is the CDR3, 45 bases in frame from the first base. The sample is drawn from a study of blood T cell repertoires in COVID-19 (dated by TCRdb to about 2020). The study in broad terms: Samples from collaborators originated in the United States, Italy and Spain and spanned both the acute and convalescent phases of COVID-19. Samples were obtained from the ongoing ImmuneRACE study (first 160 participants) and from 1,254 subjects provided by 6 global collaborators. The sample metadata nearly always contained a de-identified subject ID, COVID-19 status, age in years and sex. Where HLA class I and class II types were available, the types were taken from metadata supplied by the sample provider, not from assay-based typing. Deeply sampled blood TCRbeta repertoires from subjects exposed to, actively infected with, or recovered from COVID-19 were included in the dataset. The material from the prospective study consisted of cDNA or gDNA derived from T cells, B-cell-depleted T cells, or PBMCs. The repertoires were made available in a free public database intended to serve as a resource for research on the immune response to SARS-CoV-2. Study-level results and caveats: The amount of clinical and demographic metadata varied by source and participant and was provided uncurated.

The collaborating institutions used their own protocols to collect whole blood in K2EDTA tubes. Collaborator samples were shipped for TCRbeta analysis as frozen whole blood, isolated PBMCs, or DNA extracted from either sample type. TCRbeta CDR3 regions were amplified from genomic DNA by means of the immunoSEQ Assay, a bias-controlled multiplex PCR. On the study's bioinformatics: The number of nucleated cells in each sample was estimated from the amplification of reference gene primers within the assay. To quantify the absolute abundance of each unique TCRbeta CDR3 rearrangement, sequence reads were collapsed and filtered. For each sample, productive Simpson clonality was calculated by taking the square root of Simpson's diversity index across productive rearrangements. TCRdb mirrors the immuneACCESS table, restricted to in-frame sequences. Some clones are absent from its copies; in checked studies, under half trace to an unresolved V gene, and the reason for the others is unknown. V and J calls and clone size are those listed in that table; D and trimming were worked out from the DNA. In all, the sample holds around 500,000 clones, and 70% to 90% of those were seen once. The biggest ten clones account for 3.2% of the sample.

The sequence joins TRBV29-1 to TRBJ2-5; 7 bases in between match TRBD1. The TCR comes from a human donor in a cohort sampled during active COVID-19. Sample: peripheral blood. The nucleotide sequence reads TGCAGCGTTGAACCGGACAGGTCGGGCCAAGAGACCCAGTACTTC. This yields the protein CSVEPDRSGQETQYF.